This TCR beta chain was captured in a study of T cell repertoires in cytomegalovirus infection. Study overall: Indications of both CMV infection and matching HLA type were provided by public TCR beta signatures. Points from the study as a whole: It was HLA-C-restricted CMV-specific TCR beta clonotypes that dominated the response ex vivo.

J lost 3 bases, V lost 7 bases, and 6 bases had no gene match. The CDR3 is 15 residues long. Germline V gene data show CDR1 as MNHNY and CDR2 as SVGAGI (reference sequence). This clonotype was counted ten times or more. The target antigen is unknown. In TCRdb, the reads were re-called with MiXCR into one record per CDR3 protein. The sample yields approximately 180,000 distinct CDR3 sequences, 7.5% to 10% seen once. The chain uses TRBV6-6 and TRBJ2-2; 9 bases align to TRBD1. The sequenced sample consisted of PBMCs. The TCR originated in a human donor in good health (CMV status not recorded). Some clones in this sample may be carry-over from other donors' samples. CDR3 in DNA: TGTGCCAGCAATGAGGGACAGGGATACACCGGGGAGCTGTTTTTT. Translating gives CASNEGQGYTGELFF.